This T cell receptor (beta chain) was sequenced in a study of cytomegalovirus exposure and HLA in healthy donors. Study-wide results and limits: Most CMV-associated TCR beta chains were later found to appear HLA-restricted.

About this clone: Antigen unknown.

Germline V gene sequence: CDR1 GTSNPN, CDR2 SVGIG (reference sequence). Trimming took off 0 bases at V and 1 base at J, with 7 bases between the two ends. The CDR3 totals 14 residues. Researchers ran the PCR with 60 Vbeta and 13 Jbeta primers. Sequencing was performed with immunoSEQ multiplex PCR; in TCRdb, only in-frame clones are kept and a portion is missing. The data hold under 95,000 clones, with roughly 77% observed a single time. The TCR sequence derives from a middle-aged woman in good health and CMV-seropositive. The chain couples TRBV30 to TRBJ1-3, with unresolved D. Sequencing was done on a sample of PBMCs. For the CDR3, the DNA is TGTGCCTGGAGTGTATGGCAGTCTGGAAACACCATATATTTT. Translation gives CAWSVWQSGNTIYF.